This entry lists 9 T cell receptor beta chains sequenced from one sample in a study of neurological immune-mediated disorders. Each CDR3 protein is one row after TCRdb ran MiXCR on the 5' RACE reads. This sample has over 35,000 distinct CDR3 sequences, with 2.5% found just once. Material: PBMCs. Receptors were obtained from a man aged 25-45 years with multiple sclerosis.

This clonotype was detected ten times or more. The CDR3 DNA reads as TGTGCCAGCTCCCGGGACAACTCCTACGAGCAGTACTTC. As protein: CASSRDNSYEQYF. V and J are TRBV11-2 and TRBJ2-7, with a weak D call TRBD1 (6 bases). This CDR3 spans 13 amino acids. V lost 8 bases and J 0 bases, leaving 11 bases between the germline ends. Germline V gene lookup returns CDR1 SGHAT and CDR2 FQNNGV.

Many counts were recorded for this clonotype. V usage is TRBV5-6 and J usage is TRBJ2-7; TRBD1 might be the D (5 bases). Germline V lookup: CDR1 SGHDT, CDR2 YYEEEE. The CDR3 is 13 amino acids. V dropped 4 bases and J dropped 6 bases, with 14 bases sitting between them. In DNA, the CDR3 is TGTGCCAGCAGCGACGCTACAGGTAGCGAGCAGTACTTC. Its translation is CASSDATGSEQYF.

This clonotype appeared many times. The V and J genes are TRBV6-5 and TRBJ1-1; no reliable D call. V was trimmed by 2 bases and J by 3 bases, leaving 7 bases between them. Germline CDR1 and CDR2: MNHEY and SVGAGI. This CDR3 comprises 13 residues. CDR3 sequence (DNA): TGTGCCAGCAGTTACGAGCAGTACACTGAAGCTTTCTTT. Protein product: CASSYEQYTEAFF.

This clonotype has at least ten counts. The chain couples TRBV10-2 to TRBJ1-1; no firm D call. The V gene's germline CDR1 is WSHSY and CDR2 SAAADI. V lost 10 bases and J lost 1, with 13 bases in between. The length of the CDR3 is 13 residues. The CDR3, as DNA: TGCGCCACCTCTGGACCGCCGAACACTGAAGCTTTCTTT. Translated, it gives CATSGPPNTEAFF.

There are many counts of this clonotype. This chain links TRBV28 with TRBJ1-1; 7 nucleotides align to TRBD1. Germline assignment: CDR1 MDHEN and CDR2 SYDVKM. The ends lost 2 bases at V and 1 base at J; junction bases unmatched: 1. The CDR3 is 14 amino acids. The CDR3, as DNA: TGTGCCAGCAGTTTAGAGGGGGCGAACACTGAAGCTTTCTTT. Translated, it gives CASSLEGANTEAFF.

This clonotype occurred many times. This chain joins TRBV7-2 and TRBJ2-1; TRBD2 aligns across 11 bases. From germline, CDR1 is SGHTA and CDR2 FQGNSA. The CDR3 spans 15 residues. J gave up 9 bases and V 4 bases, and 8 bases lay outside the gene matches. The CDR3 here is CASSSTSGNVGEQFF. CDR3 bases: TGTGCCAGCAGCTCGACTAGCGGGAATGTTGGTGAGCAGTTCTTC.

By sample fraction, this clonotype is medium-sized. V is TRBV6-4 and J is TRBJ2-2; TRBD1 matches 9 bases. The germline V gene encodes CDR1 MRHNA and CDR2 SNTAGT. The ends lost 5 bases at V and 3 bases at J; junction bases unmatched: 1. The CDR3 length is 14 residues. The chain's CDR3 is CASSRQGDTGELFF. Written as DNA, the CDR3 is TGTGCCAGCAGTCGACAGGGGGACACCGGGGAGCTGTTTTTT.

This clonotype has at least ten counts. This rearrangement joins TRBV29-1 to TRBJ2-5, with D uncertain. This CDR3 comprises 10 residues. V lost 6 bases and J 2 bases, leaving 4 bases between the germline ends. Germline lookup yields CDR1 SQVTM and CDR2 ANQGSEA. CDR3 protein: CSVGQETQYF. The DNA for the CDR3 is TGCAGCGTGGGACAAGAGACCCAGTACTTC.

Many counts were recorded for this clonotype. The chain couples TRBV10-2 to TRBJ2-5; 12 nucleotides agree with TRBD2. The length of the CDR3 is 19 residues. From germline, CDR1 is WSHSY and CDR2 SAAADI. Losses at the gene ends were 2 bases for V and 1 base for J; bases not matched to a gene: 11. The CDR3 sequence is CASSEVISLAGGFQETQYF. CDR3 DNA: TGCGCCAGCAGTGAGGTTATTTCCCTAGCGGGGGGGTTCCAAGAGACCCAGTACTTC.